The present entry profiles one T cell receptor beta chain with its context. Its antigen is unidentified. Germline CDR1 LNHDA, CDR2 SQIVND (reference sequence). There are 16 residues in the CDR3. Trimming cost V 5 bases and J 3 bases; bases outside gene matches: 9. The data are from a study of T cell responses to AZD1222 COVID-19 vaccine. Findings and caveats of the study: Donors skewed white British and female; clonal diversity was possibly underestimated. Mapped onto spike, vaccine-associated CD4 TCRs spanned it and were dominant at 160-218 and 743-854. Repertoire sampling occurred only after the peak T cell response. As reported, nearly half of all spike-specific TCRs target variant regions that are unmutated.

Data came from immunoSEQ multiplex PCR; TCRdb stores just in-frame clones and leaves some out. The sample lists hundreds of thousands of clones, around 93% seen once, with around 1% in the top ten. The origin of this receptor is an adult in good health. The V gene is TRBV19, the J gene TRBJ1-3, with 8 bases aligning to TRBD1. The sample here was peripheral blood, taken on day 0 of MenACWY control vaccination. CDR3 amino acids: CASSDHGTGFGNTIYF. CDR3 sequence (DNA): TGTGCCAGTAGTGACCACGGGACAGGTTTTGGAAACACCATATATTTT.